A selection of T cell receptor beta chains follows, all from one sample in a study of blood T cell repertoires in COVID-19. Here immunoSEQ multiplex PCR was the method, and the copy in TCRdb shows in-frame clones only, minus some. The table includes 300,000 to 350,000 clones, about 87% detected once. The specimen sequenced was PBMCs or T cells enriched from blood (not recorded which). These receptors were taken from a man aged 25-45 years who had recovered from COVID-19. Each CDR3 is given with its conserved first and last residue. D genes are given only for firm matches. Size is omitted from some rows. Given values are once, few, many or a class for expanded clones.

J gene,CDR3 length,D gene,V gene,clone size,CDR3 DNA,CDR3 protein
TRBJ2-1,14,TRBD1,TRBV6-5,.,TGTGCCAGCAGCTCGTGGGACAGGGGGGATGAGCAGTTCTTC,CASSSWDRGDEQFF
TRBJ2-7,15,TRBD1,TRBV30,once,TGTGCCTGGGGTAGGGACAGGGGGCGCCTCGGCGAGCAGTACTTC,CAWGRDRGRLGEQYF
TRBJ1-3,16,.,TRBV5-6,.,TGTGCCAGCAGCTTGAACAGGGATTACTCTGGAAACACCATATATTTT,CASSLNRDYSGNTIYF
TRBJ2-5,15,TRBD2,TRBV9,.,TGTGCCAGCAGCGTGCGGGGGGCGCCCCAAGAGACCCAGTACTTC,CASSVRGAPQETQYF
TRBJ2-3,15,TRBD1,TRBV28,.,TGTGCCAGCAGTTTACAGGGGGCGGTATGGGATACGCAGTATTTT,CASSLQGAVWDTQYF
TRBJ2-7,14,.,TRBV27,.,TGTGCCAGCAGCGGTTCCGCGGACTCCTACGAGCAGTACTTC,CASSGSADSYEQYF
TRBJ2-4,19,TRBD1,TRBV24-1,once,TGTGCCACCAGTGATCTCCCAGGGGGTACTACACTAGCCAAAAACATTCAGTACTTC,CATSDLPGGTTLAKNIQYF
TRBJ1-6,13,TRBD1,TRBV19,.,TGTGCCAGTCGGACAGGGCGTAATTCACCCCTCCACTTT,CASRTGRNSPLHF
TRBJ2-7,17,.,TRBV11-2,.,TGTGCCAGCAGCTTAATATTCCCGGTGATAAGCTCCTACGAGCAGTACTTC,CASSLIFPVISSYEQYF
TRBJ1-2,16,TRBD1,TRBV7-9,.,TGTGCCAGCAGCTTCGGGACAGGGGGCGCGAGCTATGGCTACACCTTC,CASSFGTGGASYGYTF
TRBJ2-2,15,.,TRBV27,.,TGTGCCAGCAGTTGGGCAGGGTTGAACACCGGGGAGCTGTTTTTT,CASSWAGLNTGELFF
TRBJ1-1,16,TRBD1,TRBV18,.,TGTGCCAGCTCGCTGGCAGGGGGAGCGGGGAACACTGAAGCTTTCTTT,CASSLAGGAGNTEAFF
TRBJ1-5,16,TRBD1,TRBV2,.,TGTGCCAGCAGTAGTGTGACAGGGGGCTATAATCAGCCCCAGCATTTT,CASSSVTGGYNQPQHF
TRBJ2-5,15,.,TRBV13,.,TGTGCCAGCAGCTTAGGTGCCCACTACCAAGAGACCCAGTACTTC,CASSLGAHYQETQYF
TRBJ2-2,14,.,TRBV4-2,.,TGTGCCAGCAGCGGACAGCGGATCACCGGGGAGCTGTTTTTT,CASSGQRITGELFF
TRBJ2-1,16,.,TRBV7-2,.,TGTGCCAGCAGCTTAGCGTGGGGAGGGGGACTAAATGAGCAGTTCTTC,CASSLAWGGGLNEQFF